Presented here are 26 T cell receptor beta chains from one specimen sequenced in a study of low-dose radiotherapy and immunotherapy resistance in tumors. Alpha and beta chains were covered, as first-strand cDNA relied on TRAV- and TRBV-specific primers. Amplification, which lasted around 18 PCR cycles, used a constant-region primer and V-primer adapter to amplify TCRs. TCRdb used MiXCR to reprocess the reads, holding one entry per CDR3 protein. The sample lists tens of thousands of distinct CDR3 sequences, around 27% seen once, with 5.5% to 8.5% in the top ten. The time point here: before trial treatment. This sample comprised PBMCs, obtained before treatment. The receptor set was obtained from a male donor with rectosigmoid adenocarcinoma.

This clonotype was found many times. The chain carries TRBV11-2 and TRBJ2-1; D may be TRBD1 or TRBD2 (6 bases each). The CDR3 loop spans 13 amino acids. Trimming cost V 8 bases and J 9 bases, with 17 bases left between them. Germline loops: CDR1 SGHAT, CDR2 FQNNGV. CDR3 nucleotides: TGTGCCAGCGGGGGGCTTAACGGCGGTGAGCAGTTCTTC. It is translated as CASGGLNGGEQFF.

At least ten counts were recorded for this clonotype. The CDR3 DNA reads TGTGCCAGCAGTCTCCAGGGGGGGGGTCAGCCCCAGCATTTT. Amino acids: CASSLQGGGQPQHF. The chain combines TRBV6-5 with TRBJ1-5, with 7 bases lining up with TRBD1. CDR3 size: 14 residues. Germline assignment: CDR1 MNHEY and CDR2 SVGAGI. With V trimmed by 5 bases and J by 6 bases, 7 bases remained unmatched.

This clonotype was found many times. The chain combines TRBV20-1 with TRBJ1-2; 10 bases are shared with TRBD1. Germline trimming cut 2 bases from V and 3 bases from J; bases unmatched to any gene: 3. The CDR3 totals 14 residues. Germline CDR1 and CDR2: DFQATT and SNEGSKA (reference sequence). CDR3 sequence: CSARSGTGDYGYTF. The CDR3 region has the DNA TGCAGTGCTAGATCCGGGACAGGGGACTATGGCTACACCTTC.

This clonotype was found many times. This sequence joins TRBV28 and TRBJ2-4; possibly TRBD2 for D (6 bases). Germline V gives CDR1 MDHEN, CDR2 SYDVKM. The V gene lost 7 bases and the J gene lost 16 bases, with 20 bases spanning the gap. The CDR3 is 12 amino acids. CDR3 loop: CASTPSMGLAYF. The CDR3 coding sequence is TGTGCCAGCACCCCCAGTATGGGACTGGCCTACTTC.

The rearrangement links TRBV28 to TRBJ2-1; D is uncertain. Trimming left V 8 bases short and J 5 bases short, with 4 bases between. CDR3 length: 10 residues. CDR1 is MDHEN and CDR2 is SYDVKM in the germline V gene. CDR3 coding DNA: TGTGCCAGCGCCCACAATGAGCAGTTCTTC. It yields the protein CASAHNEQFF.

This clonotype was seen a handful of times. The CDR3 DNA reads TGTGCCAGCAGCCCGATAGGGACTAGCGGGAGTTCCGGGGAGCTGTTTTTT. Protein product: CASSPIGTSGSSGELFF. The J gene is TRBJ2-2, the V gene TRBV7-3, with 14 bases fitting TRBD2. Germline trimming cut 5 bases from V and 6 bases from J; bases unmatched to any gene: 8. Germline V gene lookup returns CDR1 SGHTA and CDR2 FQGTGA. The CDR3 contains 17 residues. The entire variable domain, with the rest obtained from reference TRBV7-3 and TRBJ2-2, is as follows: GAGVSQTPSNKVTEKGKYVELRCDPISGHTALYWYRQSLGQGPEFLIYFQGTGAADDSGLPNDRFFAVRPEGSVSTLKIQRTERGDSAVYLCASSPIGTSGSSGELFFGEGSRLTVL.

This clonotype was observed many times. The chain is built from TRBV11-2 and TRBJ1-2; D not certain. The CDR3 runs 12 residues. V lost 0 bases, J lost 6 bases, and 5 bases lay in between. The germline CDR1 and CDR2 sequences are SGHAT and FQNNGV. CDR3 nucleotides: TGTGCCAGCAGCTTAGATGTGGATGGCTACACCTTC. Translation: CASSLDVDGYTF.

There are many counts of this clonotype. V usage is TRBV18 and J usage is TRBJ2-7; possible D gene TRBD1, 6 bases. The CDR3 covers 13 residues. The V and J ends lost 6 bases and 3 bases respectively, with 12 bases between them. Per the germline V gene, CDR1 is KGHSH and CDR2 is LQKENI. The CDR3: CASSPGQNYEQYF. CDR3 coding DNA: TGTGCCAGCTCGCCGGGACAAAACTACGAGCAGTACTTC.

This clonotype was detected many times. V and J are TRBV12-3 or TRBV12-4 and TRBJ1-6; maybe TRBD1 (6 bases). There are 12 residues in the CDR3. Deletions cut 10 bases from V and 9 bases from J, with 13 bases between. CDR3 DNA: TGTGCCACGAGGGGGATGGGTTCACCCCTCCACTTT. Its protein is CATRGMGSPLHF.

This clonotype came up many times. The rearrangement uses TRBV30 and TRBJ2-7; 11 nucleotides align to TRBD2. The junction had 10 bases not matched to a gene; V was cut back by 3 bases and J by 3 bases. Germline V gives CDR1 GTSNPN, CDR2 SVGIG (reference sequence). This CDR3 region has 16 residues. This CDR3 is CAWRVPKGLADYEQYF. In DNA, the CDR3 is TGTGCCTGGAGGGTCCCCAAGGGACTAGCGGACTACGAGCAGTACTTC.

A remark on this clonotype: A far larger clone is only one base removed, so a read error is likely. The chain combines TRBV11-2 with TRBJ2-5; D call uncertain. V was shortened by 5 bases and J by 11 bases, with 33 bases between the two germline ends. This CDR3 contains 18 residues. Germline CDR1 SGHAT, CDR2 FQNNGV. The CDR3 spells CASSPPPLMISSYNEQYF. CDR3 DNA sequence: TGTGCCAGCAGCCCCCCACCCCTAATGATCAGCTCCTACAATGAGCAGTACTTC.

This clonotype showed up many times. The chain is built from TRBV7-9 and TRBJ2-5; the match to TRBD2 covers 10 bases. The CDR3 loop spans 17 amino acids. Trimming cost V 3 bases and J 3 bases; bases outside gene matches: 10. In germline, CDR1 is SEHNR, CDR2 FQNEAQ (reference sequence). Written as DNA, the CDR3 is TGTGCCAGCAGCTTTGGACCTAGCGGGGGTGCTGAAGAGACCCAGTACTTC. Its translation: CASSFGPSGGAEETQYF.

The V call is TRBV12-3 or TRBV12-4, the J call TRBJ1-5, with 7 bases identical to TRBD1. The CDR3 sequence is 14 residues long. Trimming removed 3 bases from V and 2 bases from J; junction bases left unmatched: 1. CDR3 residues: CASSFTGGNQPQHF. CDR3 DNA sequence: TGTGCCAGCAGTTTCACAGGGGGCAATCAGCCCCAGCATTTT.

The chain employs TRBV6-1 and TRBJ2-7, with D possibly being TRBD1 or TRBD2 (7 bases each). Trimming removed 3 bases at V and 7 bases at J, with 10 bases between. The CDR3 has 12 residues. The germline V gene encodes CDR1 MNHNS and CDR2 SASEGT. The CDR3 bases are TGTGCCAGCAGTGACAGGGGGGGAGAGCAGTACTTC. Protein product: CASSDRGGEQYF.

In its sample, this clonotype was seen many times. The chain recombines TRBV4-3 with TRBJ2-2; D unclear. CDR1 and CDR2 (germline): LGHNA, YSLEER. V was shortened by 4 bases and J by 5 bases, with 20 bases between the two germline ends. This CDR3 has 17 residues. Here the CDR3 DNA reads TGCGCCAGCAGCCGAACACTTCAATCCGCGCCTACCGGGGAGCTGTTTTTT. This codes for CASSRTLQSAPTGELFF.

This chain uses TRBV9 with TRBJ2-3; D is undetermined. The V end lost 4 bases, the J end lost 4 bases, and 13 bases lay between the germline ends. CDR1 and CDR2 (germline): SGDLS, YYNGEE. This CDR3 is 14 amino acids long. CDR3 sequence (DNA): TGTGCCAGCAGCTTCCGCGGATTCCCAGATACGCAGTATTTT. It is translated as CASSFRGFPDTQYF.

As to this clonotype: Given a much more abundant clone one base away, this may be a read error. This rearrangement joins TRBV7-6 to TRBJ2-5, with 7 positions matching TRBD2. Germline V gene lookup returns CDR1 SGHVS and CDR2 FNYEAQ. The CDR3 runs 17 residues. The CDR3: CASNLRRGSGPQETQYF. The CDR3 DNA reads TGTGCCAGCAACTTACGTCGGGGTAGCGGGCCCCAAGAGACCCAGTACTTC.

This clonotype showed up many times. V usage is TRBV7-2 and J usage is TRBJ2-7; D might be TRBD1 (6 bases). Germline CDR1 is SGHTA and CDR2 is FQGNSA. CDR3 length: 14 amino acids. V was clipped by 1 base and J by 3 bases, with 10 bases between them. CDR3: CASSLGQAFYEQYF. The CDR3 DNA is TGTGCCAGCAGCTTAGGACAGGCCTTCTACGAGCAGTACTTC.

The chain uses TRBV28 and TRBJ2-3, with TRBD2 matching over 10 bases. After removal of 6 bases from V and 2 bases from J, the junction contained 8 bases not matched to a gene. The CDR3 covers 16 residues. Germline loops: CDR1 MDHEN, CDR2 SYDVKM. The CDR3: CASSTSGVAITDTQYF. The CDR3, as DNA: TGTGCCAGCAGCACTAGCGGGGTAGCGATCACAGATACGCAGTATTTT.

This clonotype was observed a few times. This rearrangement joins TRBV5-5 to TRBJ2-7; D ambiguous. The CDR3 has 13 residues. The germline V gene has CDR1 SGHKS and CDR2 YYEKEE (reference sequence). The V and J ends lost 3 bases and 0 bases respectively, with 7 bases between them. The CDR3 nucleotides read TGTGCCAGCAGCTCTGCGTTCTCCTACGAGCAGTACTTC. It codes for CASSSAFSYEQYF.

About this clonotype: One base separates it from a far larger clone, so it is likely a read error. The chain is built from TRBV13 and TRBJ2-5; D may be TRBD2 (6 bases). Looked up from germline, CDR1 is PRHDT and CDR2 is FYEKMQ (reference sequence). CDR3 length: 13 amino acids. V lost 5 bases to trimming and J lost 1 base, with 8 bases between them. The CDR3 sequence: CASSAGFQETQYF. CDR3 DNA: TGTGCCAGCAGCGCGGGGTTCCAAGAGACCCAGTACTTC. Drawing the rest from reference TRBV13 and TRBJ2-5, the complete variable domain is AAGVIQSPRHLIKEKRETATLKCYPIPRHDTVYWYQQGPGQDPQFLISFYEKMQSDKGSIPDRFSAQQFSDYHSELNMSSLELGDSALYFCASSAGFQETQYFGPGTRLLVL.

This chain joins TRBV6-2 or TRBV6-3 and TRBJ2-1; D is uncertain. The CDR3 runs to 15 residues. V was trimmed by 7 bases and J by 6 bases, leaving 19 bases between them. Per germline, CDR1 MNHEY and CDR2 SVGEGT. The CDR3 reads CASTRTGTKGNEQFF. For the CDR3, the DNA is TGTGCCAGCACGCGGACGGGCACTAAAGGCAATGAGCAGTTCTTC.

This sequence joins TRBV7-9 and TRBJ2-1; 7 bases map to TRBD1. The germline V gene encodes CDR1 SEHNR and CDR2 FQNEAQ (reference sequence). The CDR3 length is 14 residues. The J segment lost 4 bases and the V segment lost 8 bases, leaving 8 bases of the junction unmatched. CDR3: CASLRQGPYNEQFF. The CDR3 coding sequence is TGTGCCAGCCTCAGACAGGGCCCATACAATGAGCAGTTCTTC. Drawing the rest from reference TRBV7-9 and TRBJ2-1, the complete variable domain is DTGVSQNPRHKITKRGQNVTFRCDPISEHNRLYWYRQTLGQGPEFLTYFQNEAQLEKSRLLSDRFSAERPKGSFSTLEIQRTEQGDSAMYLCASLRQGPYNEQFFGPGTRLTVL.

Worth noting for this clonotype: A far larger clone is just one base off, so this is likely a read error. The chain uses TRBV18 and TRBJ2-5, with a possible D match to TRBD1 (6 bases). Trimming stripped 6 bases from V and 11 bases from J, with 22 bases between. The CDR3 has 14 residues. Germline loops: CDR1 KGHSH, CDR2 LQKENI. CDR3 DNA: TGTGCCAGCTCGCGGAACGGACAGCACAATGAGCAGTACTTC. This codes for CASSRNGQHNEQYF.

This clonotype was seen repeatedly, ten times or more. The V and J genes are TRBV20-1 and TRBJ1-4; D is unresolved. The CDR3 loop spans 14 amino acids. Germline CDR1 and CDR2: DFQATT and SNEGSKA (reference sequence). V lost 3 bases to trimming and J lost 5 bases, with 13 bases between them. CDR3 DNA sequence: TGCAGTGCTAGTGTTGCGGGAGTCAATGAAAAACTGTTTTTT. Amino acids: CSASVAGVNEKLFF.

This clonotype was detected ten times or more. The gene calls are TRBV28 and TRBJ2-7; D is uncertain. Per the germline V gene, CDR1 is MDHEN and CDR2 is SYDVKM. Trimming removed 2 bases at V and 4 bases at J, with 6 bases between. CDR3 length: 12 residues. CDR3 loop: CASSLKGYEQYF. DNA for the CDR3: TGTGCCAGCAGTTTAAAAGGTTACGAGCAGTACTTC.